This note documents a single T cell receptor (beta chain) sequence. This sample is part of a study of blood T cell repertoires in COVID-19. Only in-frame clones appear in the TCRdb table, and some are missing; sequencing was by immunoSEQ multiplex PCR. The table has approximately 160,000 clones, around 84% seen once; the top ten hold 6%. The CDR3 has 15 amino acids. V gave up 5 bases and J gave up 5 bases, with 18 bases separating them. The germline V gene encodes CDR1 SGHNT and CDR2 YENEEA. The sequence derives from a man aged 35 to 55 who had recovered from COVID-19. Sequencing was carried out using PBMCs or T cells enriched from blood (not recorded which). V and J are TRBV11-3 and TRBJ1-2, with a tentative D call TRBD1 (5 bases). The CDR3 coding sequence is TGTGCCAGCAGCCCACTGCCCGGGGGGACTTATGGCTACACCTTC. Protein: CASSPLPGGTYGYTF.